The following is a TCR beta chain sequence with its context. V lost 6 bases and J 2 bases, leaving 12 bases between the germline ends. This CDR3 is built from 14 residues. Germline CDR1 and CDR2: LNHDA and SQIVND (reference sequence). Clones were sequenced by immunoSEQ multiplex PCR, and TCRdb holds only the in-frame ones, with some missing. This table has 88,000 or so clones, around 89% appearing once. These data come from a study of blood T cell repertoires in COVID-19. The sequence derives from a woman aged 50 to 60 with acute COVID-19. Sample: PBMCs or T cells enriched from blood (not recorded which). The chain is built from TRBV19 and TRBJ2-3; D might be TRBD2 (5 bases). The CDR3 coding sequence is TGTGCCAGTAGGACCGGGGAACTCACAGATACGCAGTATTTT. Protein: CASRTGELTDTQYF.